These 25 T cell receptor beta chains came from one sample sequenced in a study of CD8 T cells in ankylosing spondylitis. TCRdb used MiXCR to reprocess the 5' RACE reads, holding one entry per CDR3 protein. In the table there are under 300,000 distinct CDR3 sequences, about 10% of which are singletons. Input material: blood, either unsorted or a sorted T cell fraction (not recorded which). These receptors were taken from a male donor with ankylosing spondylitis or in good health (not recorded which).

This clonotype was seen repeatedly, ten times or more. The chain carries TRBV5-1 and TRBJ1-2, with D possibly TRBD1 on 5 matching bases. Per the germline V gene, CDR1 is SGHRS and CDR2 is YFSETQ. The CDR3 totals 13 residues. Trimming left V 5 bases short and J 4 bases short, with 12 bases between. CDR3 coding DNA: TGCGCCAGCAGTCCCAGGGTGTCCTATGGCTACACCTTC. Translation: CASSPRVSYGYTF.

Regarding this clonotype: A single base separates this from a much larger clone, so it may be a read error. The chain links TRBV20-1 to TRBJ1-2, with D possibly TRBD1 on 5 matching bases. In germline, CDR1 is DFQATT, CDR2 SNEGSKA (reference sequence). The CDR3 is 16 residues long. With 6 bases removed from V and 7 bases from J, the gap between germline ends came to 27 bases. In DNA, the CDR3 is TGCAGTGCCGGTCCACGGGGCGGAGCCCAGGGCTCTGGCTACACCTTC. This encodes CSAGPRGGAQGSGYTF.

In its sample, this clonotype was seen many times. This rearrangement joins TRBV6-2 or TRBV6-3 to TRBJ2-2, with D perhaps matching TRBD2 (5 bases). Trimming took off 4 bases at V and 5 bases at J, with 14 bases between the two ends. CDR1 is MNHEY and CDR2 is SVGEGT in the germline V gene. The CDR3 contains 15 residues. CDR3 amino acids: CASSSISGKTGELFF. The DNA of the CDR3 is TGTGCCAGCAGTTCGATATCGGGGAAGACCGGGGAGCTGTTTTTT.

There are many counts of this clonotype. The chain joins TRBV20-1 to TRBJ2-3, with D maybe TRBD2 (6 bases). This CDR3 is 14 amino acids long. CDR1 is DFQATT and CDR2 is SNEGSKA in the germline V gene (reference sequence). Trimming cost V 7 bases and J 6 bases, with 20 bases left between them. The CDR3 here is CSVPPTGGADTQYF. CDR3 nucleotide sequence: TGCAGTGTACCACCGACCGGAGGGGCCGATACGCAGTATTTT.

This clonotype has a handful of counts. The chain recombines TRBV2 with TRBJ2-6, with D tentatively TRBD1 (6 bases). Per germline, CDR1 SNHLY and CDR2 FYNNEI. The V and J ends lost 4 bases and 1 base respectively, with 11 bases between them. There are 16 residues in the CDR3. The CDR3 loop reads CASSALQGSGANVLTF. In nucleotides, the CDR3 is TGTGCCAGCAGTGCCCTTCAGGGGTCTGGGGCCAACGTCCTGACTTTC.

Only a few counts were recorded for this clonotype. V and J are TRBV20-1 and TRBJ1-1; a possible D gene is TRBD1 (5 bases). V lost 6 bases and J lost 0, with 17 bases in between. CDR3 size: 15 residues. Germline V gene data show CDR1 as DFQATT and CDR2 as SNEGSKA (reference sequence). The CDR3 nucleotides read TGCAGTGCCCTAGGCGATCTAGGGGTGAACACTGAAGCTTTCTTT. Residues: CSALGDLGVNTEAFF.

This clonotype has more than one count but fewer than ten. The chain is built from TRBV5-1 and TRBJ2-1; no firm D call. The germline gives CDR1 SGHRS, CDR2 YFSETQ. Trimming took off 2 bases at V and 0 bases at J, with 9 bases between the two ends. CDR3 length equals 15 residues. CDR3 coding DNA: TGCGCCAGCAGCTTTGAAATGAGCTCCTACAATGAGCAGTTCTTC. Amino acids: CASSFEMSSYNEQFF.

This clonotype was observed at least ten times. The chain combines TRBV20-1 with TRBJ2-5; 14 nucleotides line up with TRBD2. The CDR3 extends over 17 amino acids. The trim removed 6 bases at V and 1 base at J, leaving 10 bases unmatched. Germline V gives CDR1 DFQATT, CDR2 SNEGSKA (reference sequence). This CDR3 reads CSAYPGLAGGSQETQYF. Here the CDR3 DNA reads TGCAGTGCCTACCCCGGACTAGCGGGAGGAAGCCAAGAGACCCAGTACTTC.

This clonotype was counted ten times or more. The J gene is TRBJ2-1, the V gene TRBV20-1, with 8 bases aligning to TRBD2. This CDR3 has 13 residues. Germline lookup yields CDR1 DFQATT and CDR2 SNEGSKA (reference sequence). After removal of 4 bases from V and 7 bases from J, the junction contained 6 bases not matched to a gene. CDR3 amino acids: CSAKAGVYNEQFF. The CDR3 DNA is TGCAGTGCTAAAGCGGGAGTATATAATGAGCAGTTCTTC.

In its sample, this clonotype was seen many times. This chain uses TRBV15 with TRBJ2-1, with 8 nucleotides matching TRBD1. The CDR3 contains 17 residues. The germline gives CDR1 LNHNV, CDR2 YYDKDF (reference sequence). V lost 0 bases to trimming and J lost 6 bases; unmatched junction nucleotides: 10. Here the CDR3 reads CATSRDLTGVRTNEQFF. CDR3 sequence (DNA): TGTGCCACCAGCAGAGATCTGACAGGGGTAAGGACCAATGAGCAGTTCTTC.

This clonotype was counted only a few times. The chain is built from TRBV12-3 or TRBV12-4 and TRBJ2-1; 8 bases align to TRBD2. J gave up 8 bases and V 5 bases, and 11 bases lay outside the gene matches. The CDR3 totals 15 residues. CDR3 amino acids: CASSLDSGSTYEQFF. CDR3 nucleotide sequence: TGTGCCAGCAGTCTAGACAGCGGGAGCACGTATGAGCAGTTCTTC.

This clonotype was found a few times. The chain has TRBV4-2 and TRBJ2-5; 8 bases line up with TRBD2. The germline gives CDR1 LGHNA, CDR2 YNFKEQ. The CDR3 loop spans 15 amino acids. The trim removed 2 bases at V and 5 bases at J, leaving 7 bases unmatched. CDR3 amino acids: CASSQQPGGRETQYF. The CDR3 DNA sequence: TGTGCCAGCAGCCAACAGCCGGGGGGGCGGGAGACCCAGTACTTC.

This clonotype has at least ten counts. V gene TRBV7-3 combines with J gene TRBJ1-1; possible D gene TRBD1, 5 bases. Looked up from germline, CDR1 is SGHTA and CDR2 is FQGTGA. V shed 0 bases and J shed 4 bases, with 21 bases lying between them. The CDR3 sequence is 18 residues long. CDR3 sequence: CASSLTGKDAQGGTEAFF. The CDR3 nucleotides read TGTGCCAGCAGCTTAACTGGTAAAGATGCCCAGGGAGGCACTGAAGCTTTCTTT.

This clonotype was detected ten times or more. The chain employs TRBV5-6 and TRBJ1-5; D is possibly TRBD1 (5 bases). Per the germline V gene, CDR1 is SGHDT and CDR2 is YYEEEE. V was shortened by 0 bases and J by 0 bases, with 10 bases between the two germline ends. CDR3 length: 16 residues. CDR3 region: CASSLAAGPSNQPQHF. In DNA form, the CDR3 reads TGTGCCAGCAGCTTGGCCGCAGGGCCTAGCAATCAGCCCCAGCATTTT.

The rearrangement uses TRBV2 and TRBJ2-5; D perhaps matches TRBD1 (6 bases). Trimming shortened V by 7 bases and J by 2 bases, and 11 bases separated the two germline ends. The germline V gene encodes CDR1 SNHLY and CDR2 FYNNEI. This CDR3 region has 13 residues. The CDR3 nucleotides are TGTGCCAGCAAACGGGACATACAAGAGACCCAGTACTTC. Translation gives CASKRDIQETQYF.

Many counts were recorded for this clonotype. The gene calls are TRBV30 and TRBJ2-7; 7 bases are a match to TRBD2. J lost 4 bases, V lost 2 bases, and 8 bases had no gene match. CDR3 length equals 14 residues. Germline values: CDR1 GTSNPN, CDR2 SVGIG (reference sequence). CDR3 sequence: CAWSLSGGGYEQYF. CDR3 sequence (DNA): TGTGCCTGGAGTCTGTCGGGAGGTGGATACGAGCAGTACTTC.

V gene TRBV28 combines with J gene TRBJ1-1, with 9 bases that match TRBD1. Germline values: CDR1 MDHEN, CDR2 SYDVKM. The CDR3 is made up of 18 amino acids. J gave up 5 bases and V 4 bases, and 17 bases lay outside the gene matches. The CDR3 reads CASSYLAASGTGKTEAFF. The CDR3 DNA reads TGTGCCAGCAGTTACCTCGCTGCGTCCGGGACAGGGAAAACTGAAGCTTTCTTT.

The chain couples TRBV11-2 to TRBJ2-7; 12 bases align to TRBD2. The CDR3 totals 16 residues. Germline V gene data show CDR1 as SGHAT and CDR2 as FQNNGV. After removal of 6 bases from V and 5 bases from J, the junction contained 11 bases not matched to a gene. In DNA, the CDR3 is TGTGCCAGCAGGCCAAAAGGACTAGCGGGGTTCCACGAGCAGTACTTC. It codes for CASRPKGLAGFHEQYF.

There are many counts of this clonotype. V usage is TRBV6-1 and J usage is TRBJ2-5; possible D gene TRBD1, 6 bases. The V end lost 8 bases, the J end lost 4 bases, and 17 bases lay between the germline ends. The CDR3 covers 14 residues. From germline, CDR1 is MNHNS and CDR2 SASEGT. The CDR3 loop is CASLMTGTLETQYF. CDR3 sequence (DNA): TGTGCCAGCTTAATGACCGGGACACTAGAGACCCAGTACTTC.

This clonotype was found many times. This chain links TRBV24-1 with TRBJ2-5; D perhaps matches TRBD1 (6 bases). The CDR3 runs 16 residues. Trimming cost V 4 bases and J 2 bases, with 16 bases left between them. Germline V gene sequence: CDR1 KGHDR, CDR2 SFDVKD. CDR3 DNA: TGTGCCACCAGTGAAGCCGGGACAAAGAATCAAGAGACCCAGTACTTC. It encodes CATSEAGTKNQETQYF.

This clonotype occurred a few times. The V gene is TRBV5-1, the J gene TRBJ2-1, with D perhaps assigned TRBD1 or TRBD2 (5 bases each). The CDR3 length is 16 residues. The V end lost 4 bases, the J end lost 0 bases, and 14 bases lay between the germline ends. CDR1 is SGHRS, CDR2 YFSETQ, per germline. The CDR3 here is CASSGGLGFSYNEQFF. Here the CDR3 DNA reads TGCGCCAGCAGCGGGGGTTTGGGTTTCTCCTACAATGAGCAGTTCTTC.

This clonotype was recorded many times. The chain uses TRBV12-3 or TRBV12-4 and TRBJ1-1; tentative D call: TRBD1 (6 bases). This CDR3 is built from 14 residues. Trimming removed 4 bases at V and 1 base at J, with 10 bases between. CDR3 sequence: CASSSGTPNTEAFF. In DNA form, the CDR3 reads TGTGCCAGCAGTTCCGGGACACCGAACACTGAAGCTTTCTTT.

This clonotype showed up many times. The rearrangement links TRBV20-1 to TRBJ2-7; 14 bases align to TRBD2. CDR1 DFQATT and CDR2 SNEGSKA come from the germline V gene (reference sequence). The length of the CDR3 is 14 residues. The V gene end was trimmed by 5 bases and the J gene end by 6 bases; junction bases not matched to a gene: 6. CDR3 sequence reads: CSAEGLAGVREQYF. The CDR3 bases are TGCAGTGCTGAGGGACTAGCGGGAGTGCGCGAGCAGTACTTC.

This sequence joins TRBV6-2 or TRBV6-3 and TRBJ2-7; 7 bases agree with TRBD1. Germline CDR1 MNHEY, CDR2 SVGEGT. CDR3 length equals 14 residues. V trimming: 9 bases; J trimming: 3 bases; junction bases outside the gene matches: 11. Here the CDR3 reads CASLGWGTVYEQYF. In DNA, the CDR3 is TGTGCCAGTTTAGGGTGGGGGACAGTCTACGAGCAGTACTTC.

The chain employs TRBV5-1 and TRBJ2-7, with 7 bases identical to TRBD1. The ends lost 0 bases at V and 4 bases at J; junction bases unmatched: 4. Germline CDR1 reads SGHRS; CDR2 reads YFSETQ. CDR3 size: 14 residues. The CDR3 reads CASSLEGAGYEQYF. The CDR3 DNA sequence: TGCGCCAGCAGCTTGGAGGGGGCGGGTTACGAGCAGTACTTC.